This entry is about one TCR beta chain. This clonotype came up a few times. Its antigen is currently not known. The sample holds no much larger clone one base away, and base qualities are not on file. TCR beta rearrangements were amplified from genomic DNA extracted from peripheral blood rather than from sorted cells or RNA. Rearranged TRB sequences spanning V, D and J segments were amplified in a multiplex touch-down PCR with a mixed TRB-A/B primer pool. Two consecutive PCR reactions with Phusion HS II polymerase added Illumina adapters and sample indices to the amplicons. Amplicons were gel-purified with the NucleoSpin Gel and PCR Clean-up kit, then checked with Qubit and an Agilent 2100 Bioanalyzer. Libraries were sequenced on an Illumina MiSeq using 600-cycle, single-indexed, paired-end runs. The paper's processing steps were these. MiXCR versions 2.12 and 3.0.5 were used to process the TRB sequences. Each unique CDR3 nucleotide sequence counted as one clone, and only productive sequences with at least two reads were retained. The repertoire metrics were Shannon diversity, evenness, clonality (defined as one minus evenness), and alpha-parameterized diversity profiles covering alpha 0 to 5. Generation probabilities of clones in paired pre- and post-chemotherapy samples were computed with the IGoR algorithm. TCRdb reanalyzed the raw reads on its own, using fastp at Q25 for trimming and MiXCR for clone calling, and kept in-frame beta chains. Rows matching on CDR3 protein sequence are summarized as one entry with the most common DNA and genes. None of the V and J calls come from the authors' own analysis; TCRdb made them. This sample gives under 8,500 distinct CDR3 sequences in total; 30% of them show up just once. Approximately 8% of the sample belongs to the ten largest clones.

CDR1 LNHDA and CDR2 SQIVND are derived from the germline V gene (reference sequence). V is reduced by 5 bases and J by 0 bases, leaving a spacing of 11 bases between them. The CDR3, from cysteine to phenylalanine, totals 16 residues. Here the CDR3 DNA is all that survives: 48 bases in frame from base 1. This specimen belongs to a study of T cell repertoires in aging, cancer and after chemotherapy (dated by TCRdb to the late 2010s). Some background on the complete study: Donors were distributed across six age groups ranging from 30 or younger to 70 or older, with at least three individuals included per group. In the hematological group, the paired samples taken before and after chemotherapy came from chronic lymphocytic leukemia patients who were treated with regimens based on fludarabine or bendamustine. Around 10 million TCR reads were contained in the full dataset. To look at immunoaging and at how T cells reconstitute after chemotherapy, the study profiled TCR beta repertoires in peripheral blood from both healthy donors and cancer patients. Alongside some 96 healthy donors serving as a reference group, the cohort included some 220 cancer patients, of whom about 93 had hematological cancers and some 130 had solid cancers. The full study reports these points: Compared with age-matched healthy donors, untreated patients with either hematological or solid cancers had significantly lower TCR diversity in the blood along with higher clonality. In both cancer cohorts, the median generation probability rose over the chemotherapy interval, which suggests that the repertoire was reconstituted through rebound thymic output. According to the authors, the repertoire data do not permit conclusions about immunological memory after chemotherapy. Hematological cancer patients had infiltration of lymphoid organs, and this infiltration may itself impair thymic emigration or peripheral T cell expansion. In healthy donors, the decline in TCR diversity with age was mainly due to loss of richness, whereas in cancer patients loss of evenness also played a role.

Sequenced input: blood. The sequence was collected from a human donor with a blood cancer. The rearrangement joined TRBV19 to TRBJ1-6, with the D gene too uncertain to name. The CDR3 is CASSEQISSYNSPLHF. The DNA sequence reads TGTGCCAGTAGTGAACAAATTAGCTCCTATAATTCACCCCTCCACTTT.